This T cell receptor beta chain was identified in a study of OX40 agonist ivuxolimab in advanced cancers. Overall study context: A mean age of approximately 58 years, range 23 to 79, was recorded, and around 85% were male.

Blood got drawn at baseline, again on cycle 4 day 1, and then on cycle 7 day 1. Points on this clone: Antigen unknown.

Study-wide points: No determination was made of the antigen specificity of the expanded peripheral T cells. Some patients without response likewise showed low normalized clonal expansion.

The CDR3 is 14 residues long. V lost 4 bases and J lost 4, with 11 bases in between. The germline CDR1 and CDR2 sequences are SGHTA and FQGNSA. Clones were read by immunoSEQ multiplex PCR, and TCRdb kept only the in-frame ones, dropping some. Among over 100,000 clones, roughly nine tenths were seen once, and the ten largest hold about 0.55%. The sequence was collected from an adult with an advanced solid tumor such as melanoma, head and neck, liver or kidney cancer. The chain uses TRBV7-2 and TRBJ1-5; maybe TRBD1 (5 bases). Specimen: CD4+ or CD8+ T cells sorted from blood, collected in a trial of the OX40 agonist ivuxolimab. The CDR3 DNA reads TGTGCCAGCAGCTCAGGGCTGGGTAATCAGCCCCAGCATTTT. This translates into CASSSGLGNQPQHF.